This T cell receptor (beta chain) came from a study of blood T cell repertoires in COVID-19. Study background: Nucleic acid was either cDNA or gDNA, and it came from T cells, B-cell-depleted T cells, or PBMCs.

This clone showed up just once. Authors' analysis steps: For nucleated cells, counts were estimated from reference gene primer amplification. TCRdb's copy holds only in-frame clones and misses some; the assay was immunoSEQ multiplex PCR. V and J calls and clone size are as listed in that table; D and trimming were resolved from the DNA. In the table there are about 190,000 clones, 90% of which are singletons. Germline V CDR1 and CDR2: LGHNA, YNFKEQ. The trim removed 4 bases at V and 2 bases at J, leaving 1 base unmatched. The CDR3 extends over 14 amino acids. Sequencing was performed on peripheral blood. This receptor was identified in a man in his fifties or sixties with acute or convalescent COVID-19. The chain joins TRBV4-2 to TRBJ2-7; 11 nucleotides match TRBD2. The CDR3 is CASSLSGRAYEQYF. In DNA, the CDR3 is TGTGCCAGCAGCCTTAGCGGGAGGGCCTACGAGCAGTACTTC.